This TCR beta chain originates from a study of OX40 agonist ivuxolimab in advanced cancers. About the full investigation: The costimulatory receptor OX40 (CD134) was targeted by ivuxolimab, a fully human IgG2 agonistic monoclonal antibody. Intravenous ivuxolimab was administered to patients every 2 weeks at six dose levels: 0.01, 0.1, 0.3, 1.5, 3 and 10 mg/kg. Of the roughly 54 dose-escalation patients, hepatocellular carcinoma was present in approximately 20, melanoma in approximately 15, renal cell carcinoma in 9 and head and neck cancer in 9. In the dose-escalation cohort, more than 80% of patients were male, and the mean age was approximately 60 years with a range of 23 to 79. Patients were allowed to have had prior anti-PD-1, anti-PD-L1 or anti-CTLA-4 therapy, and roughly two fifths of the dose-escalation patients had been treated with checkpoint inhibitors. Partial responses occurred in three dose-escalation patients: two with cutaneous melanoma and one with hepatocellular carcinoma. The purpose of peripheral TCRbeta sequencing was to test whether ivuxolimab changed TCR sequence diversity and led to clonal T-cell expansion. The paper covers the monotherapy dose-escalation part of the phase I ivuxolimab trial, which included N ≈ 50 patients.

To sequence the TCRbeta CDR3 region, genomic DNA was isolated from the sorted cells. The immunoSEQ Assay was used for sequencing of TCRbeta CDR3 regions. TCRdb provides this immuneACCESS table in a form limited to in-frame rearrangements. Some clones are lacking; in checked studies, under half of them reflect an unresolved V gene, and why the rest are absent is not known. Present in this sample are roughly 67,000 clones, roughly 90% of which were seen just once. The leading ten clones occupy around 0.73% of the sample. This clone came up once. The specificity of this receptor is unknown. No quality values exist for individual bases; no much larger clone is one base distant. The paper as a whole reports these results and caveats: Partial responders in the 0.1-3.0 mg/kg groups had among the lowest normalized peripheral clonal expansion, especially among CD8+ T cells. At doses from 0.1 to 3.0 mg/kg, clonal expansion was seen in both CD4+ and CD8+ blood T cells between baseline and week 6. Low levels of normalized T-cell clonal expansion were also seen in some patients who did not respond. On average, CD8+ T cells showed more expanded clones than CD4+ T cells after ivuxolimab. Antigen specificity was not determined for the clonally expanded peripheral T cells.

Patients with a history of autoimmune disease or receiving systemic immunosuppression were excluded from the trial. Peripheral blood for TCR sequencing was collected from all dose cohorts at baseline, on cycle 4 day 1, and on cycle 7 day 1. Samples came from an open-label, multicenter, first-in-human phase I dose-escalation trial of ivuxolimab. The trial enrolled adults with locally advanced or metastatic head and neck squamous cell, hepatocellular, melanoma or renal cell carcinoma. Before TCR sequencing, CD4+ T cells and CD8+ T cells from peripheral blood were sorted into separate populations. The germline V gene (reference sequence) gives CDR1 as MNHEY and CDR2 as SMNVEV. The cysteine opens and the phenylalanine closes a CDR3 of 16 amino acids. Only the CDR3 region is kept as DNA, spanning 48 bases read in frame from base 1. V gives up 3 bases and J gives up 0 bases, and the segment between their germline ends measures 11 bases.

This clonotype originated in an adult with an advanced solid tumor such as melanoma, head and neck, liver or kidney cancer. The sample in question was CD4+ or CD8+ T cells sorted from blood, obtained in a trial of the OX40 agonist ivuxolimab. The V and J segments used are TRBV27 and TRBJ1-4; 5 matching bases give a weak D call of TRBD1. The nucleotides are TGTGCCAGCAGTTTTCGTTTGGGGGCAACTAATGAAAAACTGTTTTTT. Its translation is CASSFRLGATNEKLFF.